Listed below are T cell receptor beta chains from one sample, sequenced in a study of blood T cells in healthy people across ages. TCRdb reprocessed the 5' RACE reads with MiXCR, giving one entry per CDR3 protein. The sample holds some 1,000,000 distinct CDR3 sequences; under 30% are singletons and the top ten take around 0.75%. This sample also appeared in a second study, on T cells of mothers and their children.

Material for sequencing was blood. These receptor sequences come from a girl aged 2-10 years in good health. Both conserved end residues are part of each CDR3. The order of the fields is D gene, CDR3 length, V gene, J gene, clone size, CDR3 DNA, CDR3 protein. The D gene is left open where the match is weak. Clone size is stated in some rows and not others, as once, few, many or a class when expanded.

NA	13	TRBV20-1	TRBJ2-3	NA	TGCAGTGCTAGGAATCTGGGGTCAGATACGCAGTATTTT	CSARNLGSDTQYF
TRBD2	14	TRBV7-3	TRBJ2-4	NA	TGTGCCAGCAGCCAACGGGGGGGGTTAGACATTCAGTACTTC	CASSQRGGLDIQYF
NA	16	TRBV5-1	TRBJ2-3	NA	TGCGCCAGCAGCTTGGAATCTCGTACTGGCACAGATACGCCGTATTTT	CASSLESRTGTDTPYF
NA	15	TRBV6-5	TRBJ1-1	NA	TGTGCCAGCAGAAAGAACAGGGACGCGGACACTGAAGCTTTCTTT	CASRKNRDADTEAFF
TRBD1	16	TRBV11-2	TRBJ2-1	NA	TGTGCCAGCAGCTCCCCGGGACAGGGGTGGTACAATGAGCAGTTCTTC	CASSSPGQGWYNEQFF
NA	16	TRBV28	TRBJ2-5	NA	TGTGCCAGCAGTTTTAGTCGGGGGGCGGCGTTAGAGACCCAGTACTTC	CASSFSRGAALETQYF
NA	14	TRBV6-1	TRBJ2-7	few	TGTGCCAGCACTTCAGGGGTTAACTCCTACGAGCAGTACTTC	CASTSGVNSYEQYF
TRBD1	15	TRBV10-1	TRBJ2-5	NA	TGCGCCAGCACCAGCCCGGGACAGACACAAGAGACCCAGTACTTC	CASTSPGQTQETQYF
TRBD2	14	TRBV4-2	TRBJ2-7	few	TGTGCCAGCAGCCAAGATTTCGGGGGGGGCGAGCAGTACTTC	CASSQDFGGGEQYF
NA	15	TRBV6-5	TRBJ2-7	once	TGTGCCAGCAGTTCGCGGGACCGAATCCCCTACGAGCAGTACTTC	CASSSRDRIPYEQYF
NA	15	TRBV10-3	TRBJ2-2	few	TGTGCCATCAGTGTTGGGGGAGAAGGGGACGGGGAGCTGTTTTTT	CAISVGGEGDGELFF
TRBD1	14	TRBV7-2	TRBJ1-1	NA	TGTGCCAGCAGTGCAGGGGGCCCGAACACTGAAGCTTTCTTT	CASSAGGPNTEAFF
TRBD2	13	TRBV24-1	TRBJ2-1	few	TGTGCCACCGGGGAGGGGAGTTACAATGAGCAGTTCTTC	CATGEGSYNEQFF
TRBD2	19	TRBV7-9	TRBJ2-1	once	TGTGCCAGCAGCTTAGTCCCTAGCGGGAGGGCGGGCTCCTACAATGAGCAGTTCTTC	CASSLVPSGRAGSYNEQFF
NA	14	TRBV7-2	TRBJ1-2	NA	TGTGCCAGCAGCTTAGGGCGTCCAAACAATGGCTACACCTTC	CASSLGRPNNGYTF
NA	12	TRBV25-1	TRBJ2-2	NA	TGTGCCGGGGGACCGGACACCGGGGAGCTGTTTTTT	CAGGPDTGELFF
TRBD1	15	TRBV29-1	TRBJ1-2	NA	TGCAGCGTCGGGGACAGGGGATCGGGGGTAGAAGGCTACACCTTC	CSVGDRGSGVEGYTF
NA	16	TRBV7-2	TRBJ1-2	few	TGTGCCAGCAGCTTAGAGGGGGTGGCAGGCACCTATGGCTACACCTTC	CASSLEGVAGTYGYTF
TRBD1	15	TRBV20-1	TRBJ1-5	NA	TGCAGTGCTAGAGAGTACAGGGGACAAGGTCAGCCCCAGCATTTT	CSAREYRGQGQPQHF
TRBD1	14	TRBV2	TRBJ2-1	few	TGTGCCAGCAGTGTCGAGACAGGGGGCATTGAGCAGTTCTTC	CASSVETGGIEQFF
TRBD2	20	TRBV24-1	TRBJ2-1	few	TGTGCCACCAGTGACCGGGGAACGAGCCCGGGACTAGGTTCCTACAATGAGCAGTTCTTC	CATSDRGTSPGLGSYNEQFF
NA	15	TRBV6-5	TRBJ1-5	NA	TGTGCCAGCGGGCCGGGACAAAAAAACAATCAGCCCCAGCATTTT	CASGPGQKNNQPQHF
NA	14	TRBV2	TRBJ2-4	few	TGTGCCAGCAGTGAAATGCTAGGGAAGCACATTCAGTACTTC	CASSEMLGKHIQYF
TRBD1	15	TRBV7-9	TRBJ2-5	NA	TGTGCCAGCAGTCGCACAGGGGGACCGATAGAGACCCAGTACTTC	CASSRTGGPIETQYF
NA	12	TRBV7-8	TRBJ2-1	NA	TGTGCCAGCAGGGACCTCTGGAGTGAGCAGTTCTTC	CASRDLWSEQFF
NA	13	TRBV12-3/TRBV12-4	TRBJ2-3	many	TGTGCCAGCAGTTTCGGTAGCACAGATACGCAGTATTTT	CASSFGSTDTQYF
NA	11	TRBV28	TRBJ2-7	NA	TGTGCCTGCACCGGACAGAACGAGCAGTACTTC	CACTGQNEQYF
TRBD2	15	TRBV5-4	TRBJ2-1	NA	TGTGCCAGCAGCTTCCCTAGCGGGGGGGGAAATGAGCAGTTCTTC	CASSFPSGGGNEQFF
NA	13	TRBV12-3/TRBV12-4	TRBJ2-7	NA	TGTGCCAGCAGGCATAACTTAGCCCACGAGCAGTACTTC	CASRHNLAHEQYF
NA	12	TRBV6-2/TRBV6-3	TRBJ2-3	few	TGTGCCAGCAGTTACGAATTAGATACGCAGTATTTT	CASSYELDTQYF
NA	13	TRBV7-2	TRBJ2-7	NA	TGTGCCAGCAGCTTAGAACCCGGGGGCGAGCAGTACTTC	CASSLEPGGEQYF
NA	13	TRBV29-1	TRBJ2-2	NA	TGCAGCGTTCAACCGTCAGGGGCCGGGGAGCTGTTTTTT	CSVQPSGAGELFF
TRBD1	14	TRBV29-1	TRBJ2-1	few	TGCAGCGTTGCGAGGACAGGGGGGTACAATGAGCAGTTCTTC	CSVARTGGYNEQFF
TRBD1	17	TRBV10-3	TRBJ2-7	NA	TGTGCCATCAGGGACCCGGGACAGCAGACTAACTCCTACGAGCAGTACTTC	CAIRDPGQQTNSYEQYF
NA	13	TRBV4-3	TRBJ2-7	NA	TGCGCCAGCAGCCCGTACCAATCCTACGAGCAGTACTTC	CASSPYQSYEQYF
TRBD2	14	TRBV20-1	TRBJ2-1	few	TGCAGTGCTATGCTAGCGGGGTTATACAATGAGCAGTCCTTC	CSAMLAGLYNEQSF
NA	13	TRBV7-9	TRBJ2-4	few	TGTGCCAGCAGCTTAGCGCACGTGGGGAGACAGTACTTC	CASSLAHVGRQYF
NA	14	TRBV9	TRBJ2-7	NA	TGTGCCAGCAGCGAAGACTACAATACCTACGAGCAGTACTTC	CASSEDYNTYEQYF
NA	13	TRBV27	TRBJ1-2	few	TGTGCCAGCAGGGACATATCTAACTATGGCTACACCTTC	CASRDISNYGYTF
NA	16	TRBV7-9	TRBJ2-5	NA	TGTGCCAGCAGCCCCTCGAGGGCGGGGAGCGTAGAGACCCAGTACTTC	CASSPSRAGSVETQYF
TRBD2	17	TRBV9	TRBJ2-1	many	TGTGCCAGCAGCGCCCCCCGACTAGCTACTCAAACGGATGAGCAGTTCTTC	CASSAPRLATQTDEQFF
NA	12	TRBV29-1	TRBJ1-4	many	TGCAGCGTTGGAGGGGGATATGAAAAACTGTTTTTT	CSVGGGYEKLFF
NA	14	TRBV5-1	TRBJ2-7	NA	TGCGCCAGCAGCTTGCAAGACCTCGGAGGAGAGCAGTACTTC	CASSLQDLGGEQYF
TRBD1	16	TRBV6-1	TRBJ1-5	NA	TGTGCCAGCAGTCCTAGGACAGGGGATAGCAATCAGCCCCAGCATTTT	CASSPRTGDSNQPQHF
TRBD1	13	TRBV4-1	TRBJ2-7	NA	TGCGCCAGCAGCCAAGTGCAGGGGGACGAGCAGTACTTC	CASSQVQGDEQYF
TRBD1	15	TRBV12-3/TRBV12-4	TRBJ1-5	NA	TGTGCCAGCAGGCCCGGGGACAGTAAAAATCAGCCCCAGCATTTT	CASRPGDSKNQPQHF
NA	13	TRBV6-1	TRBJ2-3	few	TGTGCCAGCAGTGAAGAGGCCCCCCGGACGCAGTATTTT	CASSEEAPRTQYF
TRBD1	15	TRBV15	TRBJ2-1	NA	TGTGCCACCAGCCGCCGACAGGGGGACTACAATGAGCAGTTCTTC	CATSRRQGDYNEQFF